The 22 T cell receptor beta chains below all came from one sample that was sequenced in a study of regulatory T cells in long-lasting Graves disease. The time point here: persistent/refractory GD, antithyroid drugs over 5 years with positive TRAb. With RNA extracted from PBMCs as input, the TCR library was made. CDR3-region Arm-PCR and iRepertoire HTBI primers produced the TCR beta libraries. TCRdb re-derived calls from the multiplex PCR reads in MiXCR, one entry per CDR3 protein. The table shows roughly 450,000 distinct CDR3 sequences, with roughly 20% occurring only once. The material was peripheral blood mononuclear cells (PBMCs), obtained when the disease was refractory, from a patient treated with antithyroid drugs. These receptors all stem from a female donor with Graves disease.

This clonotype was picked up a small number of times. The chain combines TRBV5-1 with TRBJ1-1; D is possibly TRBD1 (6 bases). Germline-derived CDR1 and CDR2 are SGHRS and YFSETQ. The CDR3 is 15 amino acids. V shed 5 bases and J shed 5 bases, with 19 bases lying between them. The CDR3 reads CASRSEPIGGTEAFF. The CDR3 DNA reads TGCGCCAGCAGATCCGAACCGATAGGGGGGACTGAAGCTTTCTTT.

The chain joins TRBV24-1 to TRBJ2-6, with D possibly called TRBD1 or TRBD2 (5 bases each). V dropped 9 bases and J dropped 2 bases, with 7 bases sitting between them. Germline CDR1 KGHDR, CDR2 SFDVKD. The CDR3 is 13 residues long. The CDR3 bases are TGTGCCACCGGGGGTCCTGGGGCCAACGTCCTGACTTTC. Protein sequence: CATGGPGANVLTF.

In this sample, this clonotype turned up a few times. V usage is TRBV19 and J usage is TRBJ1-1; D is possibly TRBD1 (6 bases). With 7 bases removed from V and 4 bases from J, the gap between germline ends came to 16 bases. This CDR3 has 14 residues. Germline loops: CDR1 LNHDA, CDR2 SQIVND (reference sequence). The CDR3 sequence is CASTLRGGATEAFF. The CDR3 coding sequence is TGTGCCAGTACCCTTAGAGGGGGGGCCACTGAAGCTTTCTTT.

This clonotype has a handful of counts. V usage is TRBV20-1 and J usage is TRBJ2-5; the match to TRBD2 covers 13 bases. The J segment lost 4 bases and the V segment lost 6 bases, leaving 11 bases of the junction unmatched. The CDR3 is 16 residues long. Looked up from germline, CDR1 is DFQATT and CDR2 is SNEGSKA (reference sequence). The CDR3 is CSAAGLAGMEGETQYF. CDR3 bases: TGCAGTGCGGCGGGACTAGCGGGAATGGAGGGAGAGACCCAGTACTTC.

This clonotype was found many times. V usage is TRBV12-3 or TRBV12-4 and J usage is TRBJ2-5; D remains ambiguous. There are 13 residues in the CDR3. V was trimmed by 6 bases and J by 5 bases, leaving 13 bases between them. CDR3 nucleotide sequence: TGTGCCAGCAGCTTTGGGCCGAGGGAGACCCAGTACTTC. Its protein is CASSFGPRETQYF.

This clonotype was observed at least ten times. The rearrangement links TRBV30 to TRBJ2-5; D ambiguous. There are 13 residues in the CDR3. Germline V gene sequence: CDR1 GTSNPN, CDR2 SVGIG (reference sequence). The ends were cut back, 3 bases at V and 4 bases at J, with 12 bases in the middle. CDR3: CAWSQELLETQYF. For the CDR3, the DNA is TGTGCCTGGAGCCAGGAGTTGTTAGAGACCCAGTACTTC.

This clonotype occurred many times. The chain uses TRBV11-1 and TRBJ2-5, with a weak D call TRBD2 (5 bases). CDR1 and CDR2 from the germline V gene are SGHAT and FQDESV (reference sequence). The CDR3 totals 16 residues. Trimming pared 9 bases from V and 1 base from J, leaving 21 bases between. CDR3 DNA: TGTGCCAGTAAGGAGGAGAGAGGTACAGCCCAAGAGACCCAGTACTTC. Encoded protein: CASKEERGTAQETQYF.

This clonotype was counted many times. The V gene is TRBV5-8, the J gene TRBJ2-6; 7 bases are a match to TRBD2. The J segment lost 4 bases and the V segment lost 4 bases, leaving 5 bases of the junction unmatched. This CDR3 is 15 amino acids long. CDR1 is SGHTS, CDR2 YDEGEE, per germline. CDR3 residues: CASSAAGRGANVLTF. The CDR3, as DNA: TGTGCCAGCAGCGCAGCGGGGCGGGGGGCCAACGTCCTGACTTTC.

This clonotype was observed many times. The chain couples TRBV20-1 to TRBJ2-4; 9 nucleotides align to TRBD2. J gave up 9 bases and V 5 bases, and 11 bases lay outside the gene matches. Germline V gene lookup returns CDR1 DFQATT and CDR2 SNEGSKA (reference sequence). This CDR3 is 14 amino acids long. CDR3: CSAGSGSRGGIQYF. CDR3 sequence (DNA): TGCAGTGCTGGTAGCGGGAGCAGGGGGGGCATTCAGTACTTC.

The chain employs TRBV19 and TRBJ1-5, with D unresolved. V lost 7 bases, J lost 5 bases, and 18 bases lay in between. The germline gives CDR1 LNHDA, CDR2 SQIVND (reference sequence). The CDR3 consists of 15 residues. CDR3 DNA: TGTGCCAGTATGAAGCGGGGAGGTAACCATCAGCCCCAGCATTTT. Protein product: CASMKRGGNHQPQHF.

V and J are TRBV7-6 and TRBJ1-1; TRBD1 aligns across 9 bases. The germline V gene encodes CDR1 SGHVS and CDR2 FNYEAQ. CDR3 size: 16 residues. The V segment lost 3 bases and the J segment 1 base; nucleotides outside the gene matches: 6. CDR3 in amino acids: CASSFGTGRGNTEAFF. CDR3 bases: TGTGCCAGCAGCTTCGGGACAGGGCGTGGGAACACTGAAGCTTTCTTT.

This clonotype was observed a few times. The chain's CDR3 is CASSPRQGTTNEKLFF. The DNA of the CDR3 is TGTGCCAGCAGCCCAAGGCAAGGGACAACTAATGAAAAACTGTTTTTT. The V gene is TRBV7-9, the J gene TRBJ1-4; D gene uncertain. V shed 5 bases and J shed 0 bases, with 13 bases lying between them. Germline V CDR1 and CDR2: SEHNR, FQNEAQ (reference sequence). The CDR3 has 16 residues.

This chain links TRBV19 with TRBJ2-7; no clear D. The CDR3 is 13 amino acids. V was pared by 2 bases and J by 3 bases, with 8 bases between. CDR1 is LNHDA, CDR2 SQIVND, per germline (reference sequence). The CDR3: CASSINSNYEQYF. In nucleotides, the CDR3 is TGTGCCAGTAGTATAAACAGCAACTACGAGCAGTACTTC.

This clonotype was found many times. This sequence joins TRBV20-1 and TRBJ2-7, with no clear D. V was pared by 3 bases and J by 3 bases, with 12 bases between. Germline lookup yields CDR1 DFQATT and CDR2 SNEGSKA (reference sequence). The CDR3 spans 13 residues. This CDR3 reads CSARTGANYEQYF. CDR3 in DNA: TGCAGTGCTAGGACTGGCGCTAACTACGAGCAGTACTTC.

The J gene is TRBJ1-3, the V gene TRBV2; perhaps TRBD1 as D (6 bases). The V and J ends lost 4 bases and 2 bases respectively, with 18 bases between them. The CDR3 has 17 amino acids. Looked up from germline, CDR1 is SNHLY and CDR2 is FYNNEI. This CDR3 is CASSGASGTTTGNTIYF. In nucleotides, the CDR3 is TGTGCCAGCAGTGGAGCCTCCGGGACAACGACTGGAAACACCATATATTTT.

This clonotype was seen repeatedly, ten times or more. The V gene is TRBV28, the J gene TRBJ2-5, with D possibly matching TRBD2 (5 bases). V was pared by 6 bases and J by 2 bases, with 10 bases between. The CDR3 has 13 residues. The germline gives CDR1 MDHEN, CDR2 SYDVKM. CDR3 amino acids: CASRLLAQETQYF. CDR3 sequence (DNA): TGTGCCAGCAGGCTTCTAGCACAAGAGACCCAGTACTTC. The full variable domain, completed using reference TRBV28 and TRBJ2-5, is DVKVTQSSRYLVKRTGEKVFLECVQDMDHENMFWYRQDPGLGLRLIYFSYDVKMKEKGDIPEGYSVSREKKERFSLILESASTNQTSMYLCASRLLAQETQYFGPGTRLLVL.

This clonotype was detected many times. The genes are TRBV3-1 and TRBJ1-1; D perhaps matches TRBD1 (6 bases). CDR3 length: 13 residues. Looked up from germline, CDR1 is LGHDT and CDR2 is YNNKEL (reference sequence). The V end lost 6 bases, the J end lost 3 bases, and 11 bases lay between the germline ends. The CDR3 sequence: CASSYYRDTEAFF. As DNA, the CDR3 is TGTGCCAGCAGTTACTACAGGGACACTGAAGCTTTCTTT.

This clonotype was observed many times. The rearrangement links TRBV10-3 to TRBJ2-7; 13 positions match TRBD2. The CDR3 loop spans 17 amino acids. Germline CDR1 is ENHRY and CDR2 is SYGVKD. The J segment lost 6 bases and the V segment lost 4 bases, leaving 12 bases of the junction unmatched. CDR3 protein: CAISGGTPGLAGSEQYF. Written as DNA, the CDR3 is TGTGCCATCAGTGGGGGGACCCCGGGACTAGCGGGAAGCGAGCAGTACTTC.

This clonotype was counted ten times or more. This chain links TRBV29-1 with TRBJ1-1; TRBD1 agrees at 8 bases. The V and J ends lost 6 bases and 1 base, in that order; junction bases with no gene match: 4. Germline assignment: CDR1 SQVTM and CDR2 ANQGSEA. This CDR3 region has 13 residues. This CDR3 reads CSVHGTGNTEAFF. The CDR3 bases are TGCAGCGTGCACGGGACAGGGAACACTGAAGCTTTCTTT.

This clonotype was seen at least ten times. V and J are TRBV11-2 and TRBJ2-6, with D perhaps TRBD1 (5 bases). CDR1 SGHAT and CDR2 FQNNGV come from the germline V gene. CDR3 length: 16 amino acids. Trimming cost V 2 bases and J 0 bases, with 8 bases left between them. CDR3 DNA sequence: TGTGCCAGCAGCTTAACAGGTCGCTCTGGGGCCAACGTCCTGACTTTC. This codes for CASSLTGRSGANVLTF. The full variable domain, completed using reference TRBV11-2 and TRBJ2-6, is EAGVAQSPRYKIIEKRQSVAFWCNPISGHATLYWYQQILGQGPKLLIQFQNNGVVDDSQLPKDRFSAERLKGVDSTLKIQPAKLEDSAVYLCASSLTGRSGANVLTFGAGSRLTVL.

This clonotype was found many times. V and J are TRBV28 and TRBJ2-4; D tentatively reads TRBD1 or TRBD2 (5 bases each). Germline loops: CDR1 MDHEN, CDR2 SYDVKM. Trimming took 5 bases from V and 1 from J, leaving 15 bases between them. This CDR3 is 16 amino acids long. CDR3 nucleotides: TGTGCCAGCAGTACGAACAGGTGGGGGGCCAAAAACATTCAGTACTTC. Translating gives CASSTNRWGAKNIQYF.

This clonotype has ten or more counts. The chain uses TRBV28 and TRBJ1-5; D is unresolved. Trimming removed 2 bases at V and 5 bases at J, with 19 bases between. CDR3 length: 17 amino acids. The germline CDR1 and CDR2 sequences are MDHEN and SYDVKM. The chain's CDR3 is CASSLHAGVVLDQPQHF. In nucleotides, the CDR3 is TGTGCCAGCAGTTTACACGCCGGAGTGGTTCTCGATCAGCCCCAGCATTTT.